These 25 T cell receptor beta chains were all obtained from the same sample, sequenced in a study of blood T cells in healthy people across ages. Together with a sample-barcoded 5' primer, a J-beta primer mix was included in a second PCR lasting about 7 to 11 cycles. TCRdb re-analysed the 5' RACE reads in MiXCR, keeping a single row per CDR3 protein. The sample consists of hundreds of thousands of distinct CDR3 sequences, around 45% of them appearing once. The sequenced sample consisted of blood. The source is a woman aged 55-75 years in good health.

The chain carries TRBV20-1 and TRBJ1-6; 11 bases are a match to TRBD1. The CDR3 contains 15 residues. Germline CDR1 reads DFQATT; CDR2 reads SNEGSKA (reference sequence). After removal of 6 bases from V and 7 bases from J, the junction contained 8 bases not matched to a gene. The CDR3 here is CSAPRDRGINSPLHF. The CDR3 coding sequence is TGCAGTGCCCCACGGGACAGGGGGATCAATTCACCCCTCCACTTT.

The CDR3 protein is CASSEGQLGFEKLFF. The CDR3 nucleotides read TGTGCCAGCTCAGAAGGACAGTTGGGTTTTGAAAAACTGTTTTTT. The chain uses TRBV18 and TRBJ1-4, with TRBD1 as a possible D gene (6 bases). V was shortened by 5 bases and J by 7 bases, with 17 bases between the two germline ends. CDR3 length: 15 amino acids. The germline V gene has CDR1 KGHSH and CDR2 LQKENI.

V usage is TRBV7-2 and J usage is TRBJ1-2, with D maybe TRBD1 (5 bases). With 5 bases removed from V and 3 bases from J, the gap between germline ends came to 19 bases. Germline lookup yields CDR1 SGHTA and CDR2 FQGNSA. The CDR3 extends over 16 amino acids. The CDR3, as DNA: TGTGCCAGCAGCCACTCCCCGACCGGGGGTTACTATGGCTACACCTTC. It translates to CASSHSPTGGYYGYTF.

This chain links TRBV29-1 with TRBJ2-1; no definite D call. The end of the DNA is better explained by TRBJ2-7, so the J call may be wrong. The CDR3 is made up of 11 amino acids. The germline V gene encodes CDR1 SQVTM and CDR2 ANQGSEA. CDR3: CSVLAYNEQYF. The DNA of the CDR3 is TGCAGCGTTTTAGCCTACAATGAGCAGTACTTC.

Comment on this clonotype: One junction end does not reproduce the germline sequence, and a read error may be involved. The chain uses TRBV20-1 and TRBJ2-3; 8 bases match TRBD2. CDR3 length: 15 residues. CDR1 DFQATT and CDR2 SNEGSKA come from the germline V gene (reference sequence). CDR3 region: CSASGRAFGTDTQYF. The CDR3 bases are TGCAGTGCTAGCGGGAGGGCCTTTGGCACGGATACGCAGTATTTT.

This clonotype came up many times. This chain uses TRBV4-3 with TRBJ2-1; D gene uncertain. Gene TRBJ2-7 matches the end of the DNA better, so the J call may be wrong. CDR1 LGHNA and CDR2 YSLEER come from the germline V gene. This CDR3 comprises 17 residues. CDR3 sequence reads: CASSQELGVSSYNEQYF. As DNA, the CDR3 is TGCGCCAGCAGCCAAGAGCTGGGCGTTAGCTCCTACAATGAGCAGTACTTC.

This clonotype was counted only a few times. The chain carries TRBV6-1 and TRBJ1-1; weak D call: TRBD1 (5 bases). V lost 3 bases and J lost 3, with 11 bases in between. Germline loops: CDR1 MNHNS, CDR2 SASEGT. The CDR3 extends over 14 amino acids. CDR3 region: CASSEQTVDTEAFF. In DNA, the CDR3 is TGTGCCAGCAGTGAGCAGACAGTAGACACTGAAGCTTTCTTT.

The chain employs TRBV20-1 and TRBJ2-5, with 7 bases matching TRBD2. Germline-derived CDR1 and CDR2 are DFQATT and SNEGSKA (reference sequence). This CDR3 region has 15 residues. The junction had 9 bases not matched to a gene; V was cut back by 0 bases and J by 5 bases. CDR3: CSARDGAGVGETQYF. CDR3 coding DNA: TGCAGTGCTAGAGATGGCGCGGGAGTGGGGGAGACCCAGTACTTC.

The chain recombines TRBV12-3 or TRBV12-4 with TRBJ1-2; D remains unclear. This CDR3 spans 14 amino acids. Trimming took off 5 bases at V and 4 bases at J, with 14 bases between the two ends. CDR3: CASSLPMGVYGYTF. CDR3 DNA sequence: TGTGCCAGCAGTCTACCCATGGGTGTCTATGGCTACACCTTC.

The chain couples TRBV29-1 to TRBJ2-1; TRBD2 matches 10 bases. Gene TRBJ2-7 matches the end of the DNA better, so the J call may be wrong. The germline V gene encodes CDR1 SQVTM and CDR2 ANQGSEA. CDR3 size: 15 residues. The CDR3: CSGLAGVGSYNEQYF. CDR3 coding DNA: TGCAGCGGTCTAGCGGGAGTGGGCTCCTACAATGAGCAGTACTTC.

Details on this clonotype: A much larger clonotype is one base distant, so this may be a read error. The chain combines TRBV11-1 with TRBJ2-1; D could derive from TRBD1 or TRBD2 (5 bases each). CDR1 SGHAT and CDR2 FQDESV come from the germline V gene (reference sequence). CDR3 length equals 13 residues. In DNA, the CDR3 is TGTACCAGCAGCCCACGGGGCCGCCATGAGCAGTTCTTC. The encoded protein is CTSSPRGRHEQFF.

This clonotype was detected only a few times. The chain is built from TRBV5-5 and TRBJ2-7; D uncertain. V was trimmed by 4 bases and J by 2 bases, leaving 4 bases between them. CDR3 size: 11 residues. CDR1 SGHKS and CDR2 YYEKEE come from the germline V gene (reference sequence). CDR3 DNA sequence: TGTGCCAGCAGCACCCCCTACGAGCAGTACTTC. It yields the protein CASSTPYEQYF. The whole variable domain, remainder taken from reference TRBV5-5 and TRBJ2-7, is DAGVTQSPTHLIKTRGQQVTLRCSPISGHKSVSWYQQVLGQGPQFIFQYYEKEERGRGNFPDRFSARQFPNYSSELNVNALLLGDSALYLCASSTPYEQYFGPGTRLTVT.

The rearrangement links TRBV10-3 to TRBJ2-7; D possibly matches TRBD1 or TRBD2 (5 bases each). The V gene's germline CDR1 is ENHRY and CDR2 SYGVKD. V was shortened by 6 bases and J by 5 bases, with 11 bases between the two germline ends. There are 12 residues in the CDR3. The CDR3 protein is CAISAGGHEQYF. As DNA, the CDR3 is TGTGCCATCAGCGCTGGGGGACACGAGCAGTACTTC.

As DNA, the CDR3 is TGTGCCAGCAGTGGAGGGGAGGACATGAACGCTTTCTTT. Translating gives CASSGGEDMNAFF. This sequence joins TRBV2 and TRBJ1-1; maybe TRBD1 (5 bases). V lost 4 bases, J lost 11 bases, and 17 bases lay in between. CDR1 and CDR2 (germline): SNHLY, FYNNEI. The CDR3 has 13 residues.

This clonotype turned up a few times. V and J are TRBV4-3 and TRBJ1-2; D uncertain. Trimming left V 0 bases short and J 1 base short, with 9 bases between. In germline, CDR1 is LGHNA, CDR2 YSLEER. The CDR3 totals 15 residues. The CDR3 spells CASSQEFLNNYGYTF. In nucleotides, the CDR3 is TGCGCCAGCAGCCAAGAGTTTCTGAATAACTATGGCTACACCTTC.

The J gene is TRBJ2-4, the V gene TRBV28; a possible D gene is TRBD2 (5 bases). The V gene's germline CDR1 is MDHEN and CDR2 SYDVKM. The CDR3 is 13 residues long. V lost 10 bases and J lost 8, with 18 bases in between. The CDR3 is CATSEPLRDIQYF. The CDR3 DNA follows: TGTGCCACCTCGGAGCCACTGCGGGACATTCAGTACTTC.

This chain links TRBV6-1 with TRBJ2-7; D may be TRBD2 (5 bases). V was cut by 6 bases and J by 3 bases, with 15 bases left in between. Germline CDR1 reads MNHNS; CDR2 reads SASEGT. The CDR3 covers 14 residues. The CDR3 is CASRVSGDYYEQYF. In DNA, the CDR3 is TGTGCCAGCAGAGTGTCCGGAGACTACTACGAGCAGTACTTC.

This clonotype has only a few counts. The chain combines TRBV29-1 with TRBJ1-2; D is possibly TRBD1 (5 bases). This CDR3 spans 13 amino acids. Germline V gene data show CDR1 as SQVTM and CDR2 as ANQGSEA. Trimming took off 4 bases at V and 2 bases at J, with 11 bases between the two ends. The CDR3: CSVAAGLNYGYTF. The CDR3 region has the DNA TGCAGCGTTGCAGCGGGACTCAACTATGGCTACACCTTC.

CDR3 in amino acids: CASSFIESYEQYF. CDR3 nucleotides: TGTGCCAGCAGTTTCATTGAGTCCTACGAGCAGTACTTC. V and J are TRBV28 and TRBJ2-7; D is unresolved. This CDR3 has 13 residues. The germline gives CDR1 MDHEN, CDR2 SYDVKM. V was cut by 3 bases and J by 1 base, with 7 bases left in between.

This chain links TRBV28 with TRBJ2-3; no clear D. The germline V gene has CDR1 MDHEN and CDR2 SYDVKM. Trimming shortened V by 3 bases and J by 1 base, and 11 bases separated the two germline ends. CDR3 length: 15 residues. CDR3 nucleotides: TGTGCCAGCAGTTTGCCCGTTAGTGGCACAGATACGCAGTATTTT. It translates to CASSLPVSGTDTQYF.

This clonotype was counted between two and nine times. V is TRBV3-1 and J is TRBJ2-5, with a weak D call TRBD1 (6 bases). The V end lost 2 bases, the J end lost 4 bases, and 11 bases lay between the germline ends. From germline, CDR1 is LGHDT and CDR2 YNNKEL (reference sequence). The length of the CDR3 is 14 residues. The CDR3, as DNA: TGTGCCAGCAGCCAAAGGCAGGGGCCAGAGACCCAGTACTTC. As protein: CASSQRQGPETQYF.

V usage is TRBV5-4 and J usage is TRBJ2-1; TRBD2 agrees at 13 bases. The CDR3 runs 16 residues. V dropped 1 base and J dropped 7; count of bases not matched to a gene: 5. Per germline, CDR1 SGHNT and CDR2 YYREEE (reference sequence). Here the CDR3 DNA reads TGTGCCAGCAGCTTGTTTACACTAGCGGGGGGGAATGAGCAGTTCTTC. This encodes CASSLFTLAGGNEQFF.

This chain links TRBV20-1 with TRBJ1-5; D call uncertain. V was shortened by 7 bases and J by 0 bases, with 10 bases between the two germline ends. The CDR3 extends over 13 amino acids. Per the germline V gene, CDR1 is DFQATT and CDR2 is SNEGSKA (reference sequence). DNA for the CDR3: TGCAGTGTTGCCGGCGCTAGCAATCAGCCCCAGCATTTT. Translating it yields CSVAGASNQPQHF.

The genes are TRBV15 and TRBJ2-1; no reliable D call. Germline V lookup: CDR1 LNHNV, CDR2 YYDKDF (reference sequence). V was clipped by 1 base and J by 7 bases, with 11 bases between them. The CDR3 length is 14 residues. The CDR3 spells CATSRGQVGNEQFF. The CDR3 region has the DNA TGTGCCACCAGCAGAGGTCAGGTTGGGAATGAGCAGTTCTTC.

Turning to this clonotype: One base away lies a much larger clone, so this may be a sequencing read error. V gene TRBV20-1 combines with J gene TRBJ2-7; 7 bases are shared with TRBD2. Unmatched junction bases numbered 14, after V lost 5 bases and J lost 10 bases. The CDR3 has 13 amino acids. Germline assignment: CDR1 DFQATT and CDR2 SNEGSKA (reference sequence). The CDR3 sequence: CSAGGRGREAQYF. CDR3 nucleotide sequence: TGCAGTGCTGGCGGGAGAGGACGTGAGGCCCAGTACTTC.